This TCR beta chain was retrieved from a study of blood T cell repertoires in COVID-19. Overall study: Samples taken during acute and convalescent COVID-19 were collected in the United States, Italy and Spain.

This CDR3 region has 14 residues. Germline-derived CDR1 and CDR2 are SGHVS and FNYEAQ. V gave up 4 bases and J gave up 3 bases; unmatched junction bases: 3. Participants reported their clinical history, and cohort assignment relied on those reports. Cohort 3 donors were reported recovered after two negative PCRs, clearance, or symptom resolution. In the original analysis: Amplifying reference gene primers gave estimates of nucleated cell counts. The assay was immunoSEQ multiplex PCR, and TCRdb's table has in-frame clones only and misses some. The D gene and trimming were derived from the DNA, and the V and J assignments and clone size from that table. The sample yields more than 300,000 clones, approximately 90% seen once.

The chain has TRBV7-6 and TRBJ2-1, with 7 bases lining up with TRBD1. The sequenced material came from PBMCs or T cells enriched from blood (not recorded which). This TCR came from a woman under 30 who had recovered from COVID-19. The CDR3 bases are TGTGCCAGCAGCTCGGGACAGCTCTACAATGAGCAGTTCTTC. Translated, it gives CASSSGQLYNEQFF.